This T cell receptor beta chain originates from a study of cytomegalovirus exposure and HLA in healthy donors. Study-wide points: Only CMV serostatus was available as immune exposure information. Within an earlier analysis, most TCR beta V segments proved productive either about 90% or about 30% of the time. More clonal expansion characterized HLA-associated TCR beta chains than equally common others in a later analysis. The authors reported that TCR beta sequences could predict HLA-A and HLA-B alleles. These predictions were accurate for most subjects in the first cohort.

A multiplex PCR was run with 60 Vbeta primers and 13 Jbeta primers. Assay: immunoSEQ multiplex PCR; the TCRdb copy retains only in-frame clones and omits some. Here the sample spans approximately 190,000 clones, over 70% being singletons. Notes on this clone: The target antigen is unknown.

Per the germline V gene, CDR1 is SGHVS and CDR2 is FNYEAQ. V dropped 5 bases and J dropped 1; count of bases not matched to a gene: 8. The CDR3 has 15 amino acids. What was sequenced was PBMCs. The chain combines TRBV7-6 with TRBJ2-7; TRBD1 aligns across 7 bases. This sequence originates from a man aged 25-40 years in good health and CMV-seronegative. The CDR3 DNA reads TGTGCCAGCAGCGACCAGACAGGGTCGTCCTACGAGCAGTACTTC. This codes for CASSDQTGSSYEQYF.